The present T cell receptor (beta chain) was sequenced within a study of technical replicates of blood from several donors. The germline CDR1 and CDR2 sequences are MGHDK and SYGVNS. CDR3 length: 14 residues. V gave up 4 bases and J gave up 6 bases, with 15 bases separating them. Generated by immunoSEQ multiplex PCR, the TCRdb table keeps only in-frame clones and is missing some. This repertoire shows more than 75,000 clones, 96% found once; its top ten account for 0.3% to 0.4%. This sequence originates from a human donor in good health. This sequence joins TRBV25-1 and TRBJ1-1; TRBD1 is a possible D gene (6 bases). Input material: T cells isolated from PBMCs. The CDR3 loop is CASSAYTGYAEAFF. In DNA form, the CDR3 reads TGTGCCAGCAGTGCGTATACAGGGTATGCTGAAGCTTTCTTT.